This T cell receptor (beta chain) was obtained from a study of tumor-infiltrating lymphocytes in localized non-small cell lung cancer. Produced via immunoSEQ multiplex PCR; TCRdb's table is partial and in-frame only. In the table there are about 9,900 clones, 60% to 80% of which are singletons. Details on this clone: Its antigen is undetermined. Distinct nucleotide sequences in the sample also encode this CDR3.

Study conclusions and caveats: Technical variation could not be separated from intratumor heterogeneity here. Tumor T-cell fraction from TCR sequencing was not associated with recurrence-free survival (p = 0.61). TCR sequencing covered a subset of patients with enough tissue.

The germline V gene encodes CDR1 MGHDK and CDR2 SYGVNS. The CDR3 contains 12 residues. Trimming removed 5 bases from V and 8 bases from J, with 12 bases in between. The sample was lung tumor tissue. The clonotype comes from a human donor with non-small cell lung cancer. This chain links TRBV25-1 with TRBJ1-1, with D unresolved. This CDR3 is CASSKGATEAFF. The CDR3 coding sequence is TGTGCCAGCAGTAAGGGTGCCACCGAAGCTTTCTTT. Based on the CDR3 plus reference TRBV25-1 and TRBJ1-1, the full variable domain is EADIYQTPRYLVIGTGKKITLECSQTMGHDKMYWYQQDPGMELHLIHYSYGVNSTEKGDLSSESTVSRIRTEHFPLTLESARPSHTSQYLCASSKGATEAFFGQGTRLTVV.